This T cell receptor (beta chain) was recorded in a study of T cells in Graves' hyperthyroidism and ophthalmopathy. Amplification of TCR beta CDR3 regions was performed using RNA transcripts as template. The HTBI primer set drove a first-round RT-PCR of the TCR CDR3. TCRdb re-called the multiplex PCR reads with MiXCR, one entry per CDR3 protein. The sample includes about 560,000 distinct CDR3 sequences, over 15% of them seen just once. This clonotype was observed a few times. Its specificity is not known. The study, taken as a whole, reports: Most clonotypes that expanded in the thyroid above 0.001 also showed up in blood.

V lost 5 bases, J lost 3 bases, and 14 bases lay in between. Germline-derived CDR1 and CDR2 are LNHDA and SQIVND (reference sequence). This CDR3 is built from 15 residues. V is TRBV19 and J is TRBJ2-1; tentatively, D is TRBD2 (5 bases). The sample was blood. The clonotype comes from a woman between 18 and 29 years old with Graves' hyperthyroidism. Written as DNA, the CDR3 is TGTGCCAGTAGTCGGACTTGGGAGTTCTACAATGAGCAGTTCTTC. Encoded protein: CASSRTWEFYNEQFF.